Each of the 18 T cell receptor beta chains below was sequenced from the same sample in a study of PD-1 blockade in classical Hodgkin lymphoma (dated by TCRdb to 2020 to 2021). The library was obtained by the immunoSEQ multiplex PCR assay. TCRdb mirrors the immuneACCESS table, restricted to in-frame sequences. Some clones are absent from its copies; in checked studies, under half trace to an unresolved V gene, and the reason for the others is unknown. The sample data list about 10,000 clones, and 74% of these were observed just once. 10% of the sample is taken by the ten largest. The intended sense of this specimen's time point label: cycle 4 day 1 (C4D1), after 5 to 7 weeks of nivolumab. All trial patients had relapsed after autologous stem cell transplantation, with cohorts A, B and C differing in prior brentuximab vedotin exposure. A Miltenyi CD8+ T cell isolation kit was used for magnetic negative selection to purify CD8+ T cells from thawed PBMCs.

This material consisted of CD8+ T cells from blood, taken before the fourth cycle of nivolumab. Every receptor here comes from a human donor with classical Hodgkin lymphoma.

The chain uses TRBV7-9 and TRBJ2-3; 11 bases fit TRBD1. J lost 4 bases, V lost 5 bases, and 11 bases had no gene match. In germline, CDR1 is SEHNR, CDR2 FQNEAQ (reference sequence). The CDR3 spans 17 residues. The CDR3 reads CASSGRTGGESPDTQYF. In DNA, the CDR3 is TGTGCCAGCAGCGGTAGGACAGGGGGCGAGAGTCCAGATACGCAGTATTTT.

The chain carries TRBV6-5 and TRBJ2-7; the D gene is possibly TRBD1 (6 bases). CDR3 size: 15 residues. The germline V gene has CDR1 MNHEY and CDR2 SVGAGI. The V end lost 3 bases, the J end lost 2 bases, and 14 bases lay between the germline ends. The CDR3 sequence is CASSYHRELAYEQYF. The CDR3 DNA is TGTGCCAGCAGTTATCACAGGGAATTAGCCTACGAGCAGTACTTC.

The V call is TRBV7-9, the J call TRBJ1-1; TRBD1 is a possible D gene (6 bases). V lost 2 bases to trimming and J lost 0 bases, with 19 bases between them. Looked up from germline, CDR1 is SEHNR and CDR2 is FQNEAQ (reference sequence). This CDR3 contains 18 residues. CDR3 bases: TGTGCCAGCAGCTTAACATCGAAGGGCAGGGGCGTGAACACTGAAGCTTTCTTT. It codes for CASSLTSKGRGVNTEAFF.

J is TRBJ2-4 and V is TRBV21-1; no check of the table's D call, TRBD2, against the DNA was made. TRBV21-1 is assigned pseudogene status. CDR3 length: 14 residues. The CDR3 region is CASSGGENKNIQYF. The DNA of the CDR3 is TGTGCCAGCAGCGGGGGGGAAAACAAAAACATTCAGTACTTC.

This chain connects TRBV5-6 to TRBJ2-7; 7 bases agree with TRBD1. The CDR3 is 15 amino acids. From germline, CDR1 is SGHDT and CDR2 YYEEEE. V shed 4 bases and J 0 bases; nucleotides not matched to a gene: 7. The CDR3 sequence is CASSPGTAPSYEQYF. CDR3 nucleotide sequence: TGTGCCAGCAGCCCTGGGACAGCCCCCTCCTACGAGCAGTACTTC. Together with reference TRBV5-6 and TRBJ2-7, the CDR3 gives the full variable domain: DAGVTQSPTHLIKTRGQQVTLRCSPKSGHDTVSWYQQALGQGPQFIFQYYEEEERQRGNFPDRFSGHQFPNYSSELNVNALLLGDSALYLCASSPGTAPSYEQYFGPGTRLTVT.

This clone was observed once. This chain uses TRBV4-1 with TRBJ1-6, with D uncertain. The germline V and J ends were trimmed by 0 bases and 2 bases, with 8 bases remaining between them. Germline loops: CDR1 MGHRA, CDR2 YSYEKL. The CDR3 is 16 amino acids. This CDR3 is CASSQDADPYNSPLHF. The CDR3 nucleotides read TGCGCCAGCAGCCAAGATGCGGACCCCTATAATTCACCCCTCCACTTT.

This sequence joins TRBV4-2 and TRBJ2-7; TRBD1 might be the D (6 bases). The germline V gene encodes CDR1 LGHNA and CDR2 YNFKEQ. The CDR3 runs to 17 residues. The V and J ends lost 0 bases and 0 bases respectively, with 15 bases between them. The CDR3 bases are TGTGCCAGCAGCCAAGATTTTCCTGGGACATTCTCCTACGAGCAGTACTTC. Its protein product is CASSQDFPGTFSYEQYF.

The chain carries TRBV7-3 and TRBJ2-3, with a tentative D call TRBD2 (5 bases). The V end lost 6 bases, the J end lost 4 bases, and 17 bases lay between the germline ends. The germline V gene has CDR1 SGHTA and CDR2 FQGTGA. The CDR3 extends over 15 amino acids. For the CDR3, the DNA is TGTGCCAGCAGTTATACGGGGAGTCAGGCAGATACGCAGTATTTT. The encoded protein is CASSYTGSQADTQYF.

This clone occurred once. The chain joins TRBV4-1 to TRBJ1-1, with 8 bases matching TRBD1. There are 13 residues in the CDR3. Germline CDR1 reads MGHRA; CDR2 reads YSYEKL. The ends lost 2 bases at V and 4 bases at J; junction bases unmatched: 0. CDR3 DNA: TGCGCCAGCAGCCAACAGGGGGCCACTGAAGCTTTCTTT. Its translation is CASSQQGATEAFF.

The rearrangement uses TRBV7-9 and TRBJ2-3; D ambiguous. Germline V gives CDR1 SEHNR, CDR2 FQNEAQ (reference sequence). This CDR3 spans 12 amino acids. V was clipped by 6 bases and J by 6 bases, with 10 bases between them. The CDR3 sequence: CASSFTEDTQYF. CDR3 nucleotides: TGTGCCAGCAGTTTTACCGAGGATACGCAGTATTTT.

CDR3 sequence (DNA): TGCGCCAGCAGCCCCGTAGCGGGGGGCCATAATGAGCAGTTCTTC. This sequence encodes CASSPVAGGHNEQFF. The chain is built from TRBV4-1 and TRBJ2-1, with 10 bases that match TRBD2. Trimming cost V 4 bases and J 7 bases; bases outside gene matches: 7. The CDR3 spans 15 residues. Germline assignment: CDR1 MGHRA and CDR2 YSYEKL.

J is TRBJ2-7 and V is TRBV4-2, with D maybe TRBD2 (5 bases). Looked up from germline, CDR1 is LGHNA and CDR2 is YNFKEQ. This CDR3 region has 16 residues. Deletions cut 0 bases from V and 5 bases from J, with 17 bases between. As DNA, the CDR3 is TGTGCCAGCAGCCAAGATGGGAGCTGGACCACGGACGAGCAGTACTTC. This gives the protein CASSQDGSWTTDEQYF.

The chain employs TRBV27 and TRBJ2-1, with 13 bases identical to TRBD2. Per germline, CDR1 MNHEY and CDR2 SMNVEV (reference sequence). The V segment lost 5 bases and the J segment 5 bases; nucleotides outside the gene matches: 3. The CDR3 is made up of 15 amino acids. CDR3 protein: CASSPGTSGNNEQFF. The CDR3 bases are TGTGCCAGCAGTCCGGGGACTAGCGGGAACAATGAGCAGTTCTTC.

This clone was seen a single time. The V gene is TRBV5-1, the J gene TRBJ2-2; TRBD1 agrees at 9 bases. J gave up 2 bases and V 4 bases, and 3 bases lay outside the gene matches. Germline V lookup: CDR1 SGHRS, CDR2 YFSETQ. The CDR3 length is 15 residues. Here the CDR3 DNA reads TGCGCCAGCAGCGCGGACAGGGGAAACACCGGGGAGCTGTTTTTT. Amino acids: CASSADRGNTGELFF.

The rearrangement uses TRBV28 and TRBJ2-1; 8 bases align to TRBD2. V was clipped by 8 bases and J by 2 bases; unmatched bases: 11. CDR3 size: 16 residues. CDR1 is MDHEN and CDR2 is SYDVKM in the germline V gene. CDR3 in amino acids: CASAPVGGGTYNEQFF. DNA for the CDR3: TGTGCCAGCGCACCGGTAGGCGGGGGGACCTACAATGAGCAGTTCTTC.

The chain has TRBV6-4 and TRBJ2-1; 7 nucleotides match TRBD2. The V segment lost 0 bases and the J segment 1 base; nucleotides outside the gene matches: 3. From germline, CDR1 is MRHNA and CDR2 SNTAGT. The CDR3 runs 16 residues. The CDR3 reads CASSDSGRGSYNEQFF. CDR3 nucleotides: TGTGCCAGCAGTGACTCAGGGAGGGGTTCCTACAATGAGCAGTTCTTC.

The chain couples TRBV6-5 to TRBJ1-1, with D possibly TRBD1 on 6 matching bases. CDR1 and CDR2 (germline): MNHEY, SVGAGI. V was trimmed by 6 bases and J by 0 bases, leaving 14 bases between them. The CDR3 consists of 15 residues. Here the CDR3 reads CASSNQGIMNTEAFF. The CDR3 DNA is TGTGCCAGCAGCAACCAGGGGATAATGAACACTGAAGCTTTCTTT.

This chain joins TRBV28 and TRBJ1-5; no clear D. Germline-derived CDR1 and CDR2 are MDHEN and SYDVKM. The ends were cut back, 2 bases at V and 6 bases at J, with 14 bases in the middle. CDR3 length: 15 residues. CDR3 loop: CASSLEGPVRQPQHF. The CDR3 DNA follows: TGTGCCAGCAGTTTAGAGGGCCCAGTTCGTCAGCCCCAGCATTTT.